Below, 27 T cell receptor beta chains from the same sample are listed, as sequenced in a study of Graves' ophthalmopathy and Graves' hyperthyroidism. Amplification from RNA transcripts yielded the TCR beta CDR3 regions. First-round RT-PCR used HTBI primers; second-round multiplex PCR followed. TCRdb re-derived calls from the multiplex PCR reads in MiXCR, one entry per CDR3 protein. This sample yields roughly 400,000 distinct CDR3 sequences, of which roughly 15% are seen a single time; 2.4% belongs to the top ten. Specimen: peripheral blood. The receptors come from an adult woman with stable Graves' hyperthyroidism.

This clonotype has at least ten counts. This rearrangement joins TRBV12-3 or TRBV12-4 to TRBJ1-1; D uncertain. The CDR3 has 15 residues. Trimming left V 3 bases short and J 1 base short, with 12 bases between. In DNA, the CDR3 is TGTGCCAGCAGTTTCGGGCCTCCCGGGAACACTGAAGCTTTCTTT. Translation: CASSFGPPGNTEAFF.

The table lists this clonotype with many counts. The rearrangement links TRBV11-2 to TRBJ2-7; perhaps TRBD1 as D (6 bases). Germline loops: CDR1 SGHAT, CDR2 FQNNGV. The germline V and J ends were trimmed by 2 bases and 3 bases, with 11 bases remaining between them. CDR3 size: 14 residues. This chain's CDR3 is CASSLSDRSYEQYF. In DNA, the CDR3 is TGTGCCAGCAGCTTATCCGACAGGAGCTACGAGCAGTACTTC.

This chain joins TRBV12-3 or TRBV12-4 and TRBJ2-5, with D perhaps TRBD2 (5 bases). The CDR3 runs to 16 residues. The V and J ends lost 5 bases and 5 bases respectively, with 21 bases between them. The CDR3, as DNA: TGTGCCAGCAGTCCCTCCGGCGGGTGGGCTTGGGAGACCCAGTACTTC. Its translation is CASSPSGGWAWETQYF.

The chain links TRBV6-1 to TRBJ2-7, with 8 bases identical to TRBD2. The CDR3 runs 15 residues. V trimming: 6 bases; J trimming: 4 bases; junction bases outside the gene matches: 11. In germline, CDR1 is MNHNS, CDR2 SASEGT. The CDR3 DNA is TGTGCCAGCAGCACCACCGGGGAGCGGGGGTACGAGCAGTACTTC. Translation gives CASSTTGERGYEQYF.

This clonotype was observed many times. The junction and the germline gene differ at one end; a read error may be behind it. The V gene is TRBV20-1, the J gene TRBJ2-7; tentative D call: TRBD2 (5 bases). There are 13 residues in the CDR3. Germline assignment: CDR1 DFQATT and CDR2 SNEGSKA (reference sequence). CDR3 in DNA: TGCAGTGCTAGCGGCCTAGCCTCCTACGAGCAGCACTTC. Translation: CSASGLASYEQHF.

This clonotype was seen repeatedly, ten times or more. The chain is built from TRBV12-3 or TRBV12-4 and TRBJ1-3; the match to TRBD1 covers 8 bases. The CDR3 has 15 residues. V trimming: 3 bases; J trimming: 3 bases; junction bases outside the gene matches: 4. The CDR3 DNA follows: TGTGCCAGCAGTTTTACCAGGGGGCATGGAAACACCATATATTTT. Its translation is CASSFTRGHGNTIYF.

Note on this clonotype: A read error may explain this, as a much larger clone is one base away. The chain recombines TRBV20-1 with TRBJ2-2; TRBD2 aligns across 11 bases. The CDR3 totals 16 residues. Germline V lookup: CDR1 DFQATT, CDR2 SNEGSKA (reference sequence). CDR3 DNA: TGCAGTGCTAGAGAGAGGACTAGCGGGTACACCGGGGAGCTGTGTTTT. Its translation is CSARERTSGYTGELCF.

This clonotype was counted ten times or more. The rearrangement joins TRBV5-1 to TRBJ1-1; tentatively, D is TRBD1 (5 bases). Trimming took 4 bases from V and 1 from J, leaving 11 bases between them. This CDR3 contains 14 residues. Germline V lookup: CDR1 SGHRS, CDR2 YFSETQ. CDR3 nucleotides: TGCGCCAGCAGCGTCGGACACAAGAACACTGAAGCTTTCTTT. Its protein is CASSVGHKNTEAFF.

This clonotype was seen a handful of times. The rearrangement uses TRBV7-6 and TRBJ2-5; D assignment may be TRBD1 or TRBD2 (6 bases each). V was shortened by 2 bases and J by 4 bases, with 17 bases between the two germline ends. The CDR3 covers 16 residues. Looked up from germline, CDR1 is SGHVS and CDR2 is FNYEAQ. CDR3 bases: TGTGCCAGCAGCTTAAGTCCATCGGGGGCTGGAGAGACCCAGTACTTC. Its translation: CASSLSPSGAGETQYF. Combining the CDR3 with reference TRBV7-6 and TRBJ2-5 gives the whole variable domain GAGVSQSPRYKVTKRGQDVALRCDPISGHVSLYWYRQALGQGPEFLTYFNYEAQQDKSGLPNDRFSAERPEGSISTLTIQRTEQRDSAMYRCASSLSPSGAGETQYFGPGTRLLVL.

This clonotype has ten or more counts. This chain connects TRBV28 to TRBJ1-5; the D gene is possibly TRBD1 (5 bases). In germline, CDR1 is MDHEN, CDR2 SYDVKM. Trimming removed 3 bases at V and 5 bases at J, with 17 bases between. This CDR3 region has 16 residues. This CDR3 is CASSFPSGTEYQPQHF. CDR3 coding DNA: TGTGCCAGCAGTTTCCCCTCCGGGACGGAGTATCAGCCCCAGCATTTT.

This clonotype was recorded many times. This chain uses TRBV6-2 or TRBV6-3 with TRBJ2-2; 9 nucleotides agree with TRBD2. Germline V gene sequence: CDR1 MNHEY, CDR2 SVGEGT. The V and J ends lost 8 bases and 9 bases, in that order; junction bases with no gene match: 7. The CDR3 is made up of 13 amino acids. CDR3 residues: CASGIAGAWELFF. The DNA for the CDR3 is TGTGCCAGCGGAATAGCGGGAGCTTGGGAGCTGTTTTTT.

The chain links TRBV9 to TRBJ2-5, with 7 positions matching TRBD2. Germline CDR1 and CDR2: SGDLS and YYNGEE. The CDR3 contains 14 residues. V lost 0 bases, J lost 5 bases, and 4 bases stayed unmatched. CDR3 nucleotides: TGTGCCAGCAGCGTAGCTGGAGCGGGGGAGACCCAGTACTTC. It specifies CASSVAGAGETQYF.

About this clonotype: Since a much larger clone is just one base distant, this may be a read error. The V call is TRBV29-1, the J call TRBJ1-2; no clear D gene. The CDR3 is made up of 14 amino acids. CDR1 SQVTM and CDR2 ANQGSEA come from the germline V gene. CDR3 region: CSLEVGRVGHGYTF. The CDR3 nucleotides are TGCAGCCTTGAAGTAGGCCGTGTGGGCCATGGCTACACCTTC.

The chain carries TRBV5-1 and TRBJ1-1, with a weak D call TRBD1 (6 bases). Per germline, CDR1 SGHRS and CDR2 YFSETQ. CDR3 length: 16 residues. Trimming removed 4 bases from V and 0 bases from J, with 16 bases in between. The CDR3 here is CASSDGNREMNTEAFF. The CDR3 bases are TGCGCCAGCAGCGACGGGAACAGGGAGATGAACACTGAAGCTTTCTTT. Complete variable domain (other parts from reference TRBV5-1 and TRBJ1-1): KAGVTQTPRYLIKTRGQQVTLSCSPISGHRSVSWYQQTPGQGLQFLFEYFSETQRNKGNFPGRFSGRQFSNSRSEMNVSTLELGDSALYLCASSDGNREMNTEAFFGQGTRLTVV.

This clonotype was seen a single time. CDR3 DNA sequence: TGTGCCAGCAGTTACGGTTCCAGTATGAACACTGAAGCTTTCTTT. As protein: CASSYGSSMNTEAFF. The chain is built from TRBV6-2 or TRBV6-3 and TRBJ1-1, with D hard to call. V was clipped by 2 bases and J by 0 bases, with 10 bases between them. Germline CDR1 and CDR2: MNHEY and SVGEGT. The CDR3 length is 15 residues.

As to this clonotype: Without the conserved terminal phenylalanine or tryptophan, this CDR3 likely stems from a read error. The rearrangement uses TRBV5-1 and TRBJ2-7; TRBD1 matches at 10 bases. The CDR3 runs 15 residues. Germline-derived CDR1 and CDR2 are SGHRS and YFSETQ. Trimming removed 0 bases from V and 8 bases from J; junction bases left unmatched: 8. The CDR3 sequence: CASSLAGQGGYKQYL. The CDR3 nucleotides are TGCGCCAGCAGCTTGGCCGGACAGGGGGGGTACAAGCAGTACCTC.

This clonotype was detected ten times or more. CDR3 bases: TGTGCCAGCAGCGACCTTAACTATGGCTACACCTTC. Translated, it gives CASSDLNYGYTF. This chain uses TRBV7-9 with TRBJ1-2; D uncertain. Trimming took off 5 bases at V and 1 base at J, with 5 bases between the two ends. Germline V CDR1 and CDR2: SEHNR, FQNEAQ (reference sequence). CDR3 size: 12 residues.

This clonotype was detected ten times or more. CDR3 amino acids: CASSPQGSYNSPLHF. CDR3 in DNA: TGTGCCAGCAGTCCACAGGGTTCCTATAATTCACCCCTCCACTTT. This chain joins TRBV12-3 or TRBV12-4 and TRBJ1-6, with D tentatively TRBD1 (6 bases). Trimming removed 5 bases at V and 1 base at J, with 9 bases between. This CDR3 has 15 residues.

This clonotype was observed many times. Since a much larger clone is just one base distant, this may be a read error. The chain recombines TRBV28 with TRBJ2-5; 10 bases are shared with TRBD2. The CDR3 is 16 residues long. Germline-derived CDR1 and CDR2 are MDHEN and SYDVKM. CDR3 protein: CASRELAGEKQEAQYF. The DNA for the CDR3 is TGTGCCAGCAGAGAGCTAGCGGGAGAGAAGCAAGAGGCCCAGTACTTC.

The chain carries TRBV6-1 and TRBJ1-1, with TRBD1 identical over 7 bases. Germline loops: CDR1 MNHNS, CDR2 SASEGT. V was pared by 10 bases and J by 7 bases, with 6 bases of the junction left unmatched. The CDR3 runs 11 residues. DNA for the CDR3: TGTGCCACCGACCGGACAGGTGAAGCTTTCTTT. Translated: CATDRTGEAFF.

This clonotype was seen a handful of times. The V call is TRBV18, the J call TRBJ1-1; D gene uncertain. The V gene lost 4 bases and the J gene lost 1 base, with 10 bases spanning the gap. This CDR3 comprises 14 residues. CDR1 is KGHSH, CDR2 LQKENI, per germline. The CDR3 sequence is CASSLGQQNTEAFF. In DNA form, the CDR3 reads TGTGCCAGCTCACTAGGCCAGCAGAACACTGAAGCTTTCTTT.

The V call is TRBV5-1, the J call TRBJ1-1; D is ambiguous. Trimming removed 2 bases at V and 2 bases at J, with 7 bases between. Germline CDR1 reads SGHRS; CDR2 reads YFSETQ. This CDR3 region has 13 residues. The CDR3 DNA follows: TGCGCCAGCAGCTTTTCGGATAACACTGAAGCTTTCTTT. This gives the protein CASSFSDNTEAFF.

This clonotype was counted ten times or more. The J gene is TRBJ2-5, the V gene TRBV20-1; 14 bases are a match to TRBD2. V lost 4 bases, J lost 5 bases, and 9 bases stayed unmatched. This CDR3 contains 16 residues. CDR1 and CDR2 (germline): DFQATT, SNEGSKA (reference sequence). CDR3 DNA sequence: TGCAGTGCTATTCGACTAGCGGGAGGGCAGCGGGAGACCCAGTACTTC. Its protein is CSAIRLAGGQRETQYF.

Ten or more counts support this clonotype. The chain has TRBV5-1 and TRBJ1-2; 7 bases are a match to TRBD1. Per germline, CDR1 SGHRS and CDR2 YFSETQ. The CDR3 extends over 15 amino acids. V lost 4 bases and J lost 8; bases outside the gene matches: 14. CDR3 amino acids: CASSADGGGGDGYTF. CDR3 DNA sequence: TGCGCCAGCAGCGCCGACGGGGGAGGGGGCGACGGCTACACCTTC.

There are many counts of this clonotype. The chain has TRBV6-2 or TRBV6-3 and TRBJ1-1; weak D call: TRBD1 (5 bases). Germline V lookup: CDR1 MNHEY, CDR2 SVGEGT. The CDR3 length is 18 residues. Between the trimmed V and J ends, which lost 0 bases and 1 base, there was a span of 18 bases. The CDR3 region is CASSYSESFRVANTEAFF. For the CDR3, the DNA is TGTGCCAGCAGTTACTCGGAGTCTTTCAGGGTGGCGAACACTGAAGCTTTCTTT.

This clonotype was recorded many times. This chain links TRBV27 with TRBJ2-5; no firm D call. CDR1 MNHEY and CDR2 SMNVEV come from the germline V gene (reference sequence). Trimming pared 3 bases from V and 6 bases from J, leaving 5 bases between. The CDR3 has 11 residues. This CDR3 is CASSFQKTQYF. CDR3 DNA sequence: TGTGCCAGCAGTTTTCAAAAGACCCAGTACTTC.

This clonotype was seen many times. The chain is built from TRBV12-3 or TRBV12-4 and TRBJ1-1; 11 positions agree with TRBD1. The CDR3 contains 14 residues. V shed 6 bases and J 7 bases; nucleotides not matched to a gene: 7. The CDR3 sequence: CASRGTGTGGEAFF. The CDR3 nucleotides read TGTGCCAGCAGAGGCACCGGGACAGGGGGTGAAGCTTTCTTT.